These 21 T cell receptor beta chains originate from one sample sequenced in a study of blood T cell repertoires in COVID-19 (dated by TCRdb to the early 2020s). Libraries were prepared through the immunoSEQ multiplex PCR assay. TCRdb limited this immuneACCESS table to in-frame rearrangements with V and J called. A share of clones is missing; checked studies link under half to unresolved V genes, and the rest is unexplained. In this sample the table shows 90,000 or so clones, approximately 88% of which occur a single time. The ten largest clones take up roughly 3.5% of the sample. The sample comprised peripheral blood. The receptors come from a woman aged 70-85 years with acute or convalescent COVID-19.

CDR3: CASSQQGVNTEAFF. CDR3 in DNA: TGTGCCAGCAGCCAACAGGGAGTGAACACTGAAGCTTTCTTT. The J gene is TRBJ1-1, the V gene TRBV2, with a tentative D call TRBD1 (6 bases). Germline V lookup: CDR1 SNHLY, CDR2 FYNNEI. The CDR3 has 14 amino acids. V lost 6 bases and J lost 0, with 11 bases in between.

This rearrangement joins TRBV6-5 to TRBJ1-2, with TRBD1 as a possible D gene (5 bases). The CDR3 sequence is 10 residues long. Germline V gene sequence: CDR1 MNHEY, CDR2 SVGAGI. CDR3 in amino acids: CASAGLGYTF. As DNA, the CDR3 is TGTGCTTCGGCAGGGCTGGGCTACACCTTC.

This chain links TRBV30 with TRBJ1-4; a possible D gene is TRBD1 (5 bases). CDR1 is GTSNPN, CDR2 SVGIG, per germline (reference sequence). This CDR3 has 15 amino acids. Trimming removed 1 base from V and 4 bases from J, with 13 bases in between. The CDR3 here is CAWSGGLSYNEKLFF. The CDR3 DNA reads TGTGCCTGGAGTGGGGGCCTCAGTTATAATGAAAAACTGTTTTTT.

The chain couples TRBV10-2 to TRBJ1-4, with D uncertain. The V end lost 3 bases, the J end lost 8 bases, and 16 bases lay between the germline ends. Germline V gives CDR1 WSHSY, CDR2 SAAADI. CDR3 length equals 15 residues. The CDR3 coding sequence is TGCGCCAGCAGTGAAGGCGGTGGAGGCATAGAAAAACTGTTTTTT. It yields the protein CASSEGGGGIEKLFF.

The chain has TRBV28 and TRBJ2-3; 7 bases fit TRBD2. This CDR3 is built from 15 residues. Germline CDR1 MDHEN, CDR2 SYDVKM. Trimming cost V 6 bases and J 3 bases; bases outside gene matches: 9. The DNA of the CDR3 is TGTGCCAGCAGGGTTAGGGCGGGAGATACAGATACGCAGTATTTT. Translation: CASRVRAGDTDTQYF.

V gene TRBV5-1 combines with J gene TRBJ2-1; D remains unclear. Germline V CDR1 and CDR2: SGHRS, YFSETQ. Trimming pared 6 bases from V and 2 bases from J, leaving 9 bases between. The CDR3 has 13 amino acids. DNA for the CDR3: TGCGCCAGCAACTATGAGACCTACAATGAGCAGTTCTTC. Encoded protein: CASNYETYNEQFF.

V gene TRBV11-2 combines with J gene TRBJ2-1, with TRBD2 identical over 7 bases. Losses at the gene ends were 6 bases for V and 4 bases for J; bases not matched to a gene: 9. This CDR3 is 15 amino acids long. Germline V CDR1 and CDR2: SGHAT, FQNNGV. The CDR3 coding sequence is TGTGCCAGCAGTTGGGTCGGCGGGGGATACAATGAGCAGTTCTTC. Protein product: CASSWVGGGYNEQFF. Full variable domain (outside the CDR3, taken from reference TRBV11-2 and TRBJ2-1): EAGVAQSPRYKIIEKRQSVAFWCNPISGHATLYWYQQILGQGPKLLIQFQNNGVVDDSQLPKDRFSAERLKGVDSTLKIQPAKLEDSAVYLCASSWVGGGYNEQFFGPGTRLTVL.

The CDR3 loop reads CASAETGGTDTQYF. CDR3 DNA: TGTGCCAGCGCAGAGACAGGGGGCACAGATACGCAGTATTTT. This sequence joins TRBV2 and TRBJ2-3; 8 positions match TRBD1. The CDR3 totals 14 residues. The ends lost 8 bases at V and 1 base at J; junction bases unmatched: 5. Per the germline V gene, CDR1 is SNHLY and CDR2 is FYNNEI.

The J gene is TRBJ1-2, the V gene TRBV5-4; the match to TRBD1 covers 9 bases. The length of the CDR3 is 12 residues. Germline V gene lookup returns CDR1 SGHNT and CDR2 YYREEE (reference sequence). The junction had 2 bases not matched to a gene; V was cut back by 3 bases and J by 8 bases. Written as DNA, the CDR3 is TGTGCCAGCAGCTGGGACAGGGACGGCTACACCTTC. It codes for CASSWDRDGYTF.

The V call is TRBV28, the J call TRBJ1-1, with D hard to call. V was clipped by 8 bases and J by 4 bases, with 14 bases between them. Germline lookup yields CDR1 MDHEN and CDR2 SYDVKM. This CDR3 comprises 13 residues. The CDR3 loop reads CASRSGGSTEAFF. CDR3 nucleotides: TGTGCCAGCCGGTCGGGCGGGTCCACTGAAGCTTTCTTT.

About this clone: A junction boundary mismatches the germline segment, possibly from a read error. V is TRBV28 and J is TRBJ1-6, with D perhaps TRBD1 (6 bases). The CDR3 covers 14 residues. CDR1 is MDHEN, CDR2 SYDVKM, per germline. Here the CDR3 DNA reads TGCCCTCCTAACAGGACAGCAAAGAATTCACCCCTCCACTTT. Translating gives CPPNRTAKNSPLHF.

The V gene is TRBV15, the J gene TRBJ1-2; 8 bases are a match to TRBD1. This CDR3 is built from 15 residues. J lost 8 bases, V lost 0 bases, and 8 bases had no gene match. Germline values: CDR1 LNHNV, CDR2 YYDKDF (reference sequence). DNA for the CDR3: TGTGCCACCAGCAGAGATTTTGGACAGGGACGGGGCTACACCTTC. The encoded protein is CATSRDFGQGRGYTF.

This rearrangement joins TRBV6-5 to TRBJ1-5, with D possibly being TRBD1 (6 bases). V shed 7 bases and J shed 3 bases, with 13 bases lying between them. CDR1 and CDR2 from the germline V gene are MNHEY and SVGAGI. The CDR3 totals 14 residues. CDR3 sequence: CASKLQGVNQPQHF. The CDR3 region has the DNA TGTGCCAGCAAACTACAGGGAGTCAATCAGCCCCAGCATTTT.

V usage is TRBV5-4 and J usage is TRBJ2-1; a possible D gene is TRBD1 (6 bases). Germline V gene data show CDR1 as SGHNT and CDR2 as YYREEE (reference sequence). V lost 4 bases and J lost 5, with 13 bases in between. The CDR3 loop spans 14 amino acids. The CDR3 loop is CASSPGQRHNEQFF. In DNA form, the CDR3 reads TGTGCCAGCAGCCCGGGACAAAGACACAATGAGCAGTTCTTC. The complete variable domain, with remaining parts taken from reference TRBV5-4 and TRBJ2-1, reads ETGVTQSPTHLIKTRGQQVTLRCSSQSGHNTVSWYQQALGQGPQFIFQYYREEENGRGNFPPRFSGLQFPNYSSELNVNALELDDSALYLCASSPGQRHNEQFFGPGTRLTVL.

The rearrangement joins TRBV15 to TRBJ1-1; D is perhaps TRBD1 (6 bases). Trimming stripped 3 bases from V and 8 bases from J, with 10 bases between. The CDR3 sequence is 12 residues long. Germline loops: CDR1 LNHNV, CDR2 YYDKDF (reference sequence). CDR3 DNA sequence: TGTGCCACCAGCAGTCCTGACAGGGAAGCTTTCTTT. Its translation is CATSSPDREAFF.

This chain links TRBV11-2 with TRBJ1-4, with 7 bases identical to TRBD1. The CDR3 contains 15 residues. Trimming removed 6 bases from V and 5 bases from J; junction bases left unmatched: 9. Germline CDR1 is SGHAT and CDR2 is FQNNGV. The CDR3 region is CASRKPGTENEKLFF. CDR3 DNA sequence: TGTGCCAGCAGGAAACCCGGGACAGAGAATGAAAAACTGTTTTTT. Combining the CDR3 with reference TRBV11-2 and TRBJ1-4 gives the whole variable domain EAGVAQSPRYKIIEKRQSVAFWCNPISGHATLYWYQQILGQGPKLLIQFQNNGVVDDSQLPKDRFSAERLKGVDSTLKIQPAKLEDSAVYLCASRKPGTENEKLFFGSGTQLSVL.

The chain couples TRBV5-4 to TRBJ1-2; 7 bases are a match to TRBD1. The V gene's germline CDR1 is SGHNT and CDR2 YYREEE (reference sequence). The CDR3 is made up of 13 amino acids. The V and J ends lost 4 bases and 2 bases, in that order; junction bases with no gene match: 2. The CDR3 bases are TGTGCCAGCAGCCCGGGACAGAACTATGGCTACACCTTC. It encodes CASSPGQNYGYTF. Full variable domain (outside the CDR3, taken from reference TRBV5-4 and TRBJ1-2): ETGVTQSPTHLIKTRGQQVTLRCSSQSGHNTVSWYQQALGQGPQFIFQYYREEENGRGNFPPRFSGLQFPNYSSELNVNALELDDSALYLCASSPGQNYGYTFGSGTRLTVV.

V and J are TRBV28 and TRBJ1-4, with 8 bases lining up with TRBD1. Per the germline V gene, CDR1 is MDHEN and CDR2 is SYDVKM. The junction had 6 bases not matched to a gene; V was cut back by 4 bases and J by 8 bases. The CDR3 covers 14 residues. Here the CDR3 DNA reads TGTGCCAGCAGTTCCGGACAGGGCTTCGAAAAACTGTTTTTT. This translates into CASSSGQGFEKLFF.

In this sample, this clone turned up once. The DNA for the CDR3 is TGTGCCAGCAGTGAAGCCCGGGGAGATGGCTACACCTTC. It yields the protein CASSEARGDGYTF. This rearrangement joins TRBV6-1 to TRBJ1-2; D ambiguous. The germline CDR1 and CDR2 sequences are MNHNS and SASEGT. The V end lost 0 bases, the J end lost 6 bases, and 8 bases lay between the germline ends. The CDR3 consists of 13 residues.

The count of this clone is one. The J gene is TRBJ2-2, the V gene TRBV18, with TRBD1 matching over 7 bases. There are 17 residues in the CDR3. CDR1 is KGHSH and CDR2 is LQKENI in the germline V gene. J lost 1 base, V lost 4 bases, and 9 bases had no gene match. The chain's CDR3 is CASSLNRQGWNTGELFF. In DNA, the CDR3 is TGTGCCAGCTCACTAAATCGACAGGGTTGGAACACCGGGGAGCTGTTTTTT.

The CDR3 here is CASSFSGRNQPQHF. The CDR3 region has the DNA TGTGCCAGCAGTTTCTCAGGAAGAAATCAGCCCCAGCATTTT. The chain employs TRBV27 and TRBJ1-5, with D unresolved. CDR3 size: 14 residues. The V gene lost 3 bases and the J gene lost 4 bases, with 10 bases spanning the gap. Germline CDR1 MNHEY, CDR2 SMNVEV (reference sequence).